This T cell receptor (beta chain) stems from a study of tumor-infiltrating lymphocytes in primary liver carcinoma. Turning to this clonotype: The CDR3 does not end in the conserved phenylalanine or tryptophan, so this is likely a read error.

A primer matching the constant region was used to make TCR beta cDNA from 450 to 550 ng of total RNA. Three-round nested multiplex PCR performed with slightly modified ARM-PCR produced the TCR beta libraries. The first two PCR rounds used TRBV1-TRBV30 primers with a Cbeta primer, approximately 10 cycles each. Each CDR3 protein gets one entry after TCRdb re-called the multiplex PCR reads with MiXCR. The table shows about 50,000 distinct CDR3 sequences, with 60% to 80% occurring only once. J was trimmed by 1 base and V by 4 bases; bases with no gene match: 3. This CDR3 comprises 15 residues. CDR1 and CDR2 from the germline V gene are SGHRS and YFSETQ. Between roughly 20 and 30 mg of unsorted bulk tissue served as the source from which RNA and DNA were co-extracted.

The rearrangement links TRBV5-1 to TRBJ2-1; 9 bases are a match to TRBD1. Sequenced input: liver tumor tissue from sampling region 5. Subset in this sample: tumor region T5, tumor centre. The clonotype was recovered from a middle-aged man with primary liver carcinoma and hepatitis B virus infection. CDR3 region: CASSMGTGSYNEQFS. For the CDR3, the DNA is TGCGCCAGCAGCATGGGGACAGGGTCCTACAATGAGCAGTTCTCC.